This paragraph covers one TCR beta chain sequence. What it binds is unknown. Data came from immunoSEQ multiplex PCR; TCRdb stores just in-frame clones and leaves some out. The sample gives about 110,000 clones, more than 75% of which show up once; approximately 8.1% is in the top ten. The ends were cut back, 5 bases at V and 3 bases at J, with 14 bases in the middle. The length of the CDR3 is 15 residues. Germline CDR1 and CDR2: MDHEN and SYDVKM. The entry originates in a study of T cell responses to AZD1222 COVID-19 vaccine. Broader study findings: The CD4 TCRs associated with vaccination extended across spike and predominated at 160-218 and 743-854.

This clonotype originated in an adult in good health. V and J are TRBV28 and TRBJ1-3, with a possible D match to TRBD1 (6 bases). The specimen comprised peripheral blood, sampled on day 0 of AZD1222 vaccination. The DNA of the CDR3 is TGTGCCAGCAGTGGACAGACCTTTCTTGGAAACACCATATATTTT. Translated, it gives CASSGQTFLGNTIYF.